These 16 T cell receptor beta chains share one sample of origin, sequenced in a study of control samples from healthy donors and cancer patients (dated by TCRdb to about 2020). The protocol used for the library was the immunoSEQ multiplex PCR assay. Drawn from immuneACCESS, this table holds only the in-frame rearrangements with V and J called that TCRdb kept. Clones are partly lost; checked studies trace under half to an unresolved V gene and leave the rest unexplained. This sample lists around 41,000 clones; 83% were detected once. The ten largest make up around a fifth of the sample. Sequenced input: PBMCs. The receptor set was obtained from a woman between 55 and 75 years old with lung cancer.

The rearrangement uses TRBV6-6 and TRBJ2-7; the match to TRBD2 covers 7 bases. The CDR3 spans 14 residues. After removal of 6 bases from V and 5 bases from J, the junction contained 10 bases not matched to a gene. Germline CDR1 and CDR2: MNHNY and SVGAGI (reference sequence). The CDR3 DNA sequence: TGTGCCAGCAGCCGCGTTGAACTAGCGAACGAGCAGTACTTC. Protein sequence: CASSRVELANEQYF.

The chain recombines TRBV4-1 with TRBJ1-2; TRBD1 agrees at 9 bases. With 0 bases clipped from V and 8 bases from J, the junction kept 4 bases outside the gene matches. Germline V CDR1 and CDR2: MGHRA, YSYEKL. CDR3 length equals 14 residues. Here the CDR3 reads CASSQDGGTGGYTF. As DNA, the CDR3 is TGCGCCAGCAGCCAAGATGGAGGGACAGGGGGCTACACCTTC.

This clone was detected only a few times. V and J are TRBV5-6 and TRBJ1-6; TRBD1 is a possible D gene (5 bases). The CDR3 runs 14 residues. The V end was cut by 4 bases, the J end by 10 bases, with 15 bases between. CDR1 and CDR2 (germline): SGHDT, YYEEEE. Here the CDR3 reads CASSGDLTGSPLHF. The DNA for the CDR3 is TGTGCCAGCAGCGGGGACCTCACGGGATCACCCCTCCACTTT.

This chain uses TRBV7-2 with TRBJ1-2; the D is unclear. CDR3 length: 16 residues. Trimming took 3 bases from V and 4 from J, leaving 18 bases between them. Germline V gene lookup returns CDR1 SGHTA and CDR2 FQGNSA. In nucleotides, the CDR3 is TGTGCCAGCAGCTTCGGGGTGGTAACCTCAGGCTATGGCTACACCTTC. Amino acid sequence: CASSFGVVTSGYGYTF.

J is TRBJ1-1 and V is TRBV7-2; D unresolved. Germline-derived CDR1 and CDR2 are SGHTA and FQGNSA. The CDR3 contains 13 residues. V was shortened by 1 base and J by 3 bases, with 6 bases between the two germline ends. Here the CDR3 DNA reads TGTGCCAGCAGCTTAGTTCGGGACACTGAAGCTTTCTTT. It encodes CASSLVRDTEAFF.

The genes are TRBV5-1 and TRBJ1-4; tentative D call: TRBD1 (5 bases). Deletions cut 0 bases from V and 7 bases from J, with 10 bases between. The germline V gene encodes CDR1 SGHRS and CDR2 YFSETQ. The CDR3 is 14 residues long. In DNA, the CDR3 is TGCGCCAGCAGCTTGGGGACATTCGGTGAAAAACTGTTTTTT. This translates into CASSLGTFGEKLFF. The variable domain in full, with the rest retrieved from reference TRBV5-1 and TRBJ1-4, is KAGVTQTPRYLIKTRGQQVTLSCSPISGHRSVSWYQQTPGQGLQFLFEYFSETQRNKGNFPGRFSGRQFSNSRSEMNVSTLELGDSALYLCASSLGTFGEKLFFGSGTQLSVL.

V is TRBV6-6 and J is TRBJ1-2, with TRBD1 identical over 9 bases. This CDR3 has 14 amino acids. V lost 6 bases to trimming and J lost 8 bases; unmatched junction nucleotides: 10. Per the germline V gene, CDR1 is MNHNY and CDR2 is SVGAGI (reference sequence). Here the CDR3 DNA reads TGTGCCAGCAGACCCCCGGGACAGGGAATCGGCTACACCTTC. Translated, it gives CASRPPGQGIGYTF.

This chain uses TRBV19 with TRBJ1-2; D might be TRBD1 (6 bases). The CDR3 spans 13 residues. Trimming left V 4 bases short and J 3 bases short, with 9 bases between. Germline-derived CDR1 and CDR2 are LNHDA and SQIVND (reference sequence). The DNA of the CDR3 is TGTGCCAGTAGTAGGGCAGGGGACTATGGCTACACCTTC. Translation gives CASSRAGDYGYTF. The full variable domain, its missing parts supplied by reference TRBV19 and TRBJ1-2, is DGGITQSPKYLFRKEGQNVTLSCEQNLNHDAMYWYRQDPGQGLRLIYYSQIVNDFQKGDIAEGYSVSREKKESFPLTVTSAQKNPTAFYLCASSRAGDYGYTFGSGTRLTVV.

As concerns this clone: Other DNA sequences from this sample encode an identical CDR3 as well. The chain links TRBV7-2 to TRBJ2-3; D remains ambiguous. Looked up from germline, CDR1 is SGHTA and CDR2 is FQGNSA. The V gene lost 3 bases and the J gene lost 6 bases, with 7 bases spanning the gap. CDR3 length: 12 amino acids. CDR3 sequence reads: CASSFLRDTQYF. As DNA, the CDR3 is TGTGCCAGCAGCTTCCTCAGGGATACGCAGTATTTT.

The chain combines TRBV5-8 with TRBJ1-5; D is unresolved. Trimming took off 5 bases at V and 4 bases at J, with 10 bases between the two ends. Germline CDR1 reads SGHTS; CDR2 reads YDEGEE. The CDR3 totals 13 residues. CDR3 in DNA: TGTGCCAGCAGTTTACAGCAGAATCAGCCCCAGCATTTT. This gives the protein CASSLQQNQPQHF. Supplemented by reference TRBV5-8 and TRBJ1-5, the full variable domain reads EAGVTQSPTHLIKTRGQQATLRCSPISGHTSVYWYQQALGLGLQFLLWYDEGEERNRGNFPPRFSGRQFPNYSSELNVNALELEDSALYLCASSLQQNQPQHFGDGTRLSIL.

This clone is a singleton in its sample. The chain joins TRBV27 to TRBJ1-3, with D hard to call. This CDR3 is built from 15 residues. Germline lookup yields CDR1 MNHEY and CDR2 SMNVEV (reference sequence). Trimming stripped 4 bases from V and 2 bases from J, with 12 bases between. The CDR3 sequence: CASSSRGSAGNTIYF. Written as DNA, the CDR3 is TGTGCCAGCAGTTCCCGAGGGAGCGCTGGAAACACCATATATTTT.

The chain uses TRBV5-1 and TRBJ2-7; D gene ambiguous. The CDR3 sequence is 13 residues long. Per the germline V gene, CDR1 is SGHRS and CDR2 is YFSETQ. V was cut by 9 bases and J by 2 bases, with 15 bases left in between. The CDR3 here is CATSDGVTYEQYF. Here the CDR3 DNA reads TGCGCCACCTCGGACGGTGTAACCTACGAGCAGTACTTC.

Turning to this clone: Germline is not matched at one junction end, which may reflect a read error. The chain uses TRBV11-2 and TRBJ1-4, with TRBD1 as a possible D gene (6 bases). The CDR3 loop spans 14 amino acids. Germline CDR1 reads SGHAT; CDR2 reads FQNNGV. For the CDR3, the DNA is TGTGCCAACAGCCCGGACAGAGTTAATGGAAAACTGTTTTTT. Translated: CANSPDRVNGKLFF.

The genes are TRBV2 and TRBJ2-2, with D possibly TRBD2 on 6 matching bases. The V gene lost 8 bases and the J gene lost 4 bases, with 14 bases spanning the gap. The CDR3 is 14 amino acids. Germline V gives CDR1 SNHLY, CDR2 FYNNEI. The chain's CDR3 is CASGLARITGELFF. The CDR3 coding sequence is TGTGCCAGCGGGCTAGCGCGAATCACCGGGGAGCTGTTTTTT.

With regard to this clone: The junction departs from the called germline gene at one end, perhaps through a read error. The chain employs TRBV14 and TRBJ1-1; no firm D call. From germline, CDR1 is SGHDN and CDR2 FVKESK. This CDR3 contains 13 residues. The CDR3 spells CASSLNSGTGAFF. The CDR3 nucleotides are TGTGCCAGCAGCCTAAACTCAGGAACTGGAGCTTTCTTT.

The chain is built from TRBV19 and TRBJ1-2, with 7 bases matching TRBD1. V shed 6 bases and J 4 bases; nucleotides not matched to a gene: 8. The CDR3 is 14 amino acids. The germline CDR1 and CDR2 sequences are LNHDA and SQIVND (reference sequence). The CDR3 region has the DNA TGTGCCAGTAGCCTAGACAGGGTTGGCTATGGCTACACCTTC. This encodes CASSLDRVGYGYTF. The complete variable domain, with remaining parts taken from reference TRBV19 and TRBJ1-2, reads DGGITQSPKYLFRKEGQNVTLSCEQNLNHDAMYWYRQDPGQGLRLIYYSQIVNDFQKGDIAEGYSVSREKKESFPLTVTSAQKNPTAFYLCASSLDRVGYGYTFGSGTRLTVV.